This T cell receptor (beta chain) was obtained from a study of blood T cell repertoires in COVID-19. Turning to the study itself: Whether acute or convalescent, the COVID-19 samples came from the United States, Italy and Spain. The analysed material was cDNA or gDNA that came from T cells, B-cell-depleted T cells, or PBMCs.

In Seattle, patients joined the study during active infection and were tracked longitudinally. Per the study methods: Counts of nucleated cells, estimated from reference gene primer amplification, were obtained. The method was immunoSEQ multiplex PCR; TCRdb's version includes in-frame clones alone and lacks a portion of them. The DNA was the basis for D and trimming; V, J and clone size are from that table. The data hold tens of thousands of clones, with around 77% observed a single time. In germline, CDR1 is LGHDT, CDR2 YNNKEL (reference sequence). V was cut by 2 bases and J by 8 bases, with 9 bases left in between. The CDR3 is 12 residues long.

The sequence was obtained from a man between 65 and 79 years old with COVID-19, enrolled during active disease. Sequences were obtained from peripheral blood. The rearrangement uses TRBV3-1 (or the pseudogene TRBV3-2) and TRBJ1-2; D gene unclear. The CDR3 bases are TGTGCCAGCAGCCAACCCGCTAGCGGCTACACCTTC. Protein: CASSQPASGYTF.